This T cell receptor (beta chain) was recovered during a study of Tregs in tolerant kidney transplant recipients. General study points: Activated donor B cell expansion appeared to reveal the most relevant donor-specific TCRbeta repertoire. The small number of patients limits these findings pending further validation. No direct test of biological reproducibility was done here.

Unstimulated Tregs (CD4+CD25+CD127-) and CD4+CD25- non-Tregs were sorted from PBMCs. This table comes from immunoSEQ multiplex PCR, and its TCRdb copy is limited to in-frame clones, with some not included. The top ten clones hold about 0.58% of a sample with about 240,000 clones, around 82% of them seen once. Looked up from germline, CDR1 is SGHNT and CDR2 is YENEEA. V shed 7 bases and J shed 2 bases, with 16 bases lying between them. This CDR3 has 15 amino acids. This clone appeared once. Its antigen is still unknown. Sequencing was done on a sample of CD4+ T cells from blood. The receptor comes from a human donor in good health. The chain couples TRBV11-3 to TRBJ2-3; tentatively, D is TRBD1 (5 bases). Written as DNA, the CDR3 is TGTGCCAGCACCCCAGGATCAGGGCCCACAGATACGCAGTATTTT. Protein product: CASTPGSGPTDTQYF.